Presented here are 23 T cell receptor beta chains from one specimen sequenced in a study of T cells after yellow fever vaccination. A single record per CDR3 protein comes from TCRdb applying MiXCR to the 5' RACE reads. Here the sample spans under 55,000 distinct CDR3 sequences, approximately 7% being singletons. Sequencing used CD8+ T cells not binding an NS4B(214-222) dextramer, sorted from PBMCs, obtained about 49 days after the first yellow fever vaccination. All receptors derive from a man aged 18 to 29 who received the YFV17D yellow fever vaccine.

The rearrangement joins TRBV4-1 to TRBJ2-1; 10 bases are shared with TRBD2. CDR1 MGHRA and CDR2 YSYEKL come from the germline V gene. The CDR3 is made up of 15 amino acids. J lost 8 bases, V lost 6 bases, and 10 bases had no gene match. The CDR3 DNA reads TGCGCCAGCAGGAAGTTTCTAGCGGGGGCGGATGAGCAGTTCTTC. Translating gives CASRKFLAGADEQFF.

The sample holds many counts of this clonotype. The chain employs TRBV6-1 and TRBJ1-5, with a possible D match to TRBD1 (6 bases). Between the trimmed V and J ends, which lost 2 bases and 2 bases, there was a span of 13 bases. CDR1 MNHNS and CDR2 SASEGT come from the germline V gene. This CDR3 comprises 16 residues. The CDR3 region is CASSETGMRGNQPQHF. The CDR3 nucleotides are TGTGCCAGCAGTGAAACAGGGATGCGTGGCAATCAGCCCCAGCATTTT.

The J gene is TRBJ2-1, the V gene TRBV7-6, with 14 bases that match TRBD2. CDR1 is SGHVS and CDR2 is FNYEAQ in the germline V gene. CDR3 length: 17 amino acids. Trimming took 10 bases from V and 0 from J; bases not matched to a gene: 8. The CDR3 DNA sequence: TGTGCCATCAGTCAGGGGACTAGCGGGAGCTCCTACAATGAGCAGTTCTTC. Its protein product is CAISQGTSGSSYNEQFF.

This clonotype was seen at least ten times. V gene TRBV12-3 or TRBV12-4 combines with J gene TRBJ2-4; TRBD2 is a possible D gene (6 bases). The CDR3 has 14 amino acids. V lost 6 bases and J 7 bases, leaving 16 bases between the germline ends. The CDR3 bases are TGTGCCAGCAGCCGCAACCCCGCGGGGAACATTCAGTACTTC. It specifies CASSRNPAGNIQYF.

At least ten counts were recorded for this clonotype. The chain uses TRBV13 and TRBJ2-7; maybe TRBD2 (6 bases). This CDR3 has 14 residues. V lost 6 bases and J lost 3, with 15 bases in between. Germline V gene lookup returns CDR1 PRHDT and CDR2 FYEKMQ (reference sequence). The CDR3 nucleotides read TGTGCCAGCAGACTAGCTGGGGCAGGCTACGAGCAGTACTTC. It translates to CASRLAGAGYEQYF.

This clonotype was seen ten or more times. The genes are TRBV6-5 and TRBJ2-2; D is uncertain. CDR3 length equals 13 residues. CDR1 and CDR2 from the germline V gene are MNHEY and SVGAGI. Trimming stripped 0 bases from V and 6 bases from J, with 5 bases between. DNA for the CDR3: TGTGCCAGCAGTTACTCGCAGGCCGGGGAGCTGTTTTTT. Encoded protein: CASSYSQAGELFF.

This clonotype was found many times. V gene TRBV29-1 combines with J gene TRBJ2-7; TRBD1 matches at 11 bases. Germline assignment: CDR1 SQVTM and CDR2 ANQGSEA. The CDR3 runs 14 residues. With V trimmed by 4 bases and J by 3 bases, 5 bases remained unmatched. CDR3 DNA sequence: TGCAGCGTTGTACCCGGGACAGGGGGCTACGAGCAGTACTTC. Translation gives CSVVPGTGGYEQYF.

This clonotype was seen a handful of times. V is TRBV18 and J is TRBJ2-1; D is ambiguous. The V end lost 0 bases, the J end lost 3 bases, and 9 bases lay between the germline ends. Germline V gene lookup returns CDR1 KGHSH and CDR2 LQKENI. The CDR3 is made up of 15 amino acids. CDR3 loop: CASSPPDKDYNEQFF. DNA for the CDR3: TGTGCCAGCTCACCACCAGACAAGGACTACAATGAGCAGTTCTTC.

This clonotype was recorded at least ten times. V is TRBV4-3 and J is TRBJ1-5; TRBD1 aligns across 7 bases. The trim removed 0 bases at V and 4 bases at J, leaving 6 bases unmatched. CDR1 and CDR2 (germline): LGHNA, YSLEER. This CDR3 has 16 amino acids. CDR3 nucleotide sequence: TGCGCCAGCAGCCAAGATCGGACAGGATTAAATCAGCCCCAGCATTTT. It translates to CASSQDRTGLNQPQHF.

The chain recombines TRBV4-2 with TRBJ2-3, with D maybe TRBD2 (6 bases). This CDR3 region has 14 residues. CDR1 LGHNA and CDR2 YNFKEQ come from the germline V gene. Trimming shortened V by 4 bases and J by 5 bases, and 13 bases separated the two germline ends. The CDR3 coding sequence is TGTGCCAGCAGCCGCGGGGTGGGGGAAGATACGCAGTATTTT. It encodes CASSRGVGEDTQYF.

In its sample, this clonotype was seen many times. The CDR3 region is CASSVEGPDTQYF. CDR3 in DNA: TGTGCCAGCAGCGTAGAAGGGCCAGATACGCAGTATTTT. The rearrangement joins TRBV9 to TRBJ2-3; D is uncertain. Trimming removed 0 bases at V and 4 bases at J, with 6 bases between. The CDR3 has 13 residues. Looked up from germline, CDR1 is SGDLS and CDR2 is YYNGEE.

V gene TRBV20-1 combines with J gene TRBJ2-6; 9 nucleotides align to TRBD1. The CDR3 has 17 residues. Germline V gene lookup returns CDR1 DFQATT and CDR2 SNEGSKA (reference sequence). The CDR3 region has the DNA TGCAATCGTACTAAGGACAGGGGTCTCTCTGGGGCCAACGTCCTGACTTTC. Translation gives CNRTKDRGLSGANVLTF.

This clonotype was picked up a small number of times. The gene calls are TRBV4-1 and TRBJ2-3; TRBD2 agrees at 7 bases. Germline trimming cut 2 bases from V and 3 bases from J; bases unmatched to any gene: 8. The CDR3 length is 16 residues. Germline V gene lookup returns CDR1 MGHRA and CDR2 YSYEKL. DNA of the CDR3: TGCGCCAGCAGCCAAACCCCCTTGGGGGGGACAGATACGCAGTATTTT. Its protein product is CASSQTPLGGTDTQYF.

In this sample, this clonotype turned up a few times. The CDR3 coding sequence is TGTGCCAGCAGTTCACAGGGATCCTACGAGCAGTACGTC. Protein: CASSSQGSYEQYV. This chain links TRBV12-3 or TRBV12-4 with TRBJ2-7; maybe TRBD1 (6 bases). There are 13 residues in the CDR3. V was clipped by 4 bases and J by 1 base, with 8 bases between them.

At least ten counts were recorded for this clonotype. CDR3 nucleotide sequence: TGTGCCAGCAGTTTGCAGGTCTACGAGCAGTACTTC. This gives the protein CASSLQVYEQYF. The genes are TRBV12-3 or TRBV12-4 and TRBJ2-7, with D unclear. The CDR3 is 12 residues long. V was clipped by 3 bases and J by 3 bases, with 6 bases between them.

In its sample, this clonotype was seen many times. CDR3 in amino acids: CASSYYGTYEQYF. Here the CDR3 DNA reads TGTGCCAGCAGTTACTACGGAACCTACGAGCAGTACTTC. The chain combines TRBV6-5 with TRBJ2-7; D ambiguous. There are 13 residues in the CDR3. Germline values: CDR1 MNHEY, CDR2 SVGAGI. Trimming stripped 1 base from V and 2 bases from J, with 6 bases between.

This clonotype was detected only a few times. V usage is TRBV4-3 and J usage is TRBJ2-3; D is undetermined. Trimming left V 4 bases short and J 2 bases short, with 19 bases between. Germline CDR1 reads LGHNA; CDR2 reads YSLEER. This CDR3 has 17 amino acids. The CDR3 sequence is CASSPPRRFQFTDTQYF. The CDR3, as DNA: TGCGCCAGCAGCCCCCCCCGGCGCTTCCAATTCACAGATACGCAGTATTTT.

Many counts were recorded for this clonotype. The gene calls are TRBV6-2 or TRBV6-3 and TRBJ2-3; 8 bases agree with TRBD2. Germline CDR1 is MNHEY and CDR2 is SVGEGT. Unmatched junction bases numbered 11, after V lost 3 bases and J lost 6 bases. CDR3 length: 16 amino acids. The CDR3 sequence is CASSYPIGLALDTQYF. CDR3 coding DNA: TGTGCCAGCAGTTATCCCATCGGACTAGCTCTTGATACGCAGTATTTT.

There are a few counts of this clonotype. The chain joins TRBV18 to TRBJ2-7; either TRBD1 or TRBD2 may supply D (5 bases each). The germline CDR1 and CDR2 sequences are KGHSH and LQKENI. With 0 bases removed from V and 2 bases from J, the gap between germline ends came to 8 bases. The CDR3 sequence is 14 residues long. The CDR3 nucleotides read TGTGCCAGCTCACCACCCGGGACGACCTACGAGCAGTACGTC. Its translation: CASSPPGTTYEQYV.

The chain recombines TRBV5-5 with TRBJ2-1; 9 bases agree with TRBD2. The length of the CDR3 is 15 residues. Germline values: CDR1 SGHKS, CDR2 YYEKEE (reference sequence). Trimming removed 1 base from V and 5 bases from J; junction bases left unmatched: 4. CDR3 coding DNA: TGTGCCAGCAGCTTGTGGCTAGCGGGGAACAATGAGCAGTTCTTC. Amino acids: CASSLWLAGNNEQFF.

This clonotype occurred many times. The chain uses TRBV7-2 and TRBJ1-2; unclear D gene. CDR1 SGHTA and CDR2 FQGNSA come from the germline V gene. V lost 5 bases and J 5 bases, leaving 15 bases between the germline ends. CDR3 size: 14 residues. CDR3 residues: CASSPRSSPYGYTF. CDR3 coding DNA: TGTGCCAGCAGCCCCCGTTCGAGCCCTTATGGCTACACCTTC.

This clonotype occurred many times. This chain connects TRBV14 to TRBJ2-7, with no clear D. This CDR3 has 13 amino acids. Trimming shortened V by 2 bases and J by 3 bases, and 8 bases separated the two germline ends. In germline, CDR1 is SGHDN, CDR2 FVKESK. The CDR3 protein is CASSQLGYYEQYF. CDR3 coding DNA: TGTGCCAGCAGCCAACTAGGTTACTACGAGCAGTACTTC.

This clonotype was observed at least ten times. The chain carries TRBV4-3 and TRBJ2-5; D possibly corresponds to TRBD2 (6 bases). Germline CDR1 is LGHNA and CDR2 is YSLEER. This CDR3 spans 16 amino acids. The ends were cut back, 0 bases at V and 6 bases at J, with 17 bases in the middle. The CDR3 reads CASSQERGDWRKTQYF. The CDR3 DNA reads TGCGCCAGCAGCCAAGAGCGCGGGGATTGGAGAAAGACCCAGTACTTC.